Listed below are T cell receptor beta chains from one sample, sequenced in a study of T cell responses to AZD1222 COVID-19 vaccine. The method was immunoSEQ multiplex PCR; TCRdb's version includes in-frame clones alone and lacks a portion of them. The sample lists 80,000 to 130,000 clones; 85% to 90% were seen once. This material consisted of peripheral blood, taken on day 0 of AZD1222 vaccination. The receptor source for this set is an adult in good health. The CDR3 runs from the conserved cysteine through the conserved F or W. Fields, in order: J gene, clone size, CDR3 length, V gene, D gene, CDR3 protein, CDR3 DNA. D genes are given only for firm matches. Rows give clone size only sometimes, using once, few, many, or a class for an expanded clone.

TRBJ1-5 . 15 TRBV4-2 TRBD1 CASSQADRENQPQHF TGTGCCAGCAGCCAAGCCGACAGGGAGAATCAGCCCCAGCATTTT
TRBJ2-7 once 14 TRBV5-1 . CASSFGGASYEQYF TGCGCCAGCAGCTTTGGGGGGGCCTCCTACGAGCAGTACTTC
TRBJ2-1 . 13 TRBV7-2 . CASSFGVYNEQFF TGTGCCAGCAGCTTCGGGGTGTACAATGAGCAGTTCTTC
TRBJ1-5 . 15 TRBV7-9 TRBD1 CASAGQGNSNQPQHF TGTGCCAGCGCCGGACAGGGGAATAGCAATCAGCCCCAGCATTTT
TRBJ2-5 . 17 TRBV7-2 TRBD2 CASSAGTSGGARETQYF TGTGCCAGCAGTGCCGGGACTAGCGGGGGGGCCCGGGAGACCCAGTACTTC
TRBJ2-2 . 16 TRBV9 . CASSVGGGANTGELFF TGTGCCAGCAGCGTAGGGGGCGGGGCGAACACCGGGGAGCTGTTTTTT
TRBJ2-3 once 16 TRBV9 TRBD2 CASSVARGANTDTQYF TGTGCCAGCAGCGTAGCGCGGGGGGCTAACACAGATACGCAGTATTTT
TRBJ1-6 . 14 TRBV27 TRBD1 CASSPDREVVPLHF TGTGCCAGCAGTCCGGACAGGGAGGTGGTTCCCCTCCACTTT
TRBJ1-1 . 13 TRBV5-1 . CASSLATETGAFF TGCGCCAGCAGCTTGGCAACAGAGACCGGGGCTTTCTTT
TRBJ1-5 once 19 TRBV6-2/TRBV6-3 . CASSYWVPVEGYHNQPQHF TGTGCCAGCAGTTACTGGGTCCCGGTCGAGGGGTACCACAATCAGCCCCAGCATTTT
TRBJ1-3 . 15 TRBV20-1 TRBD1 CSASTGQGAGNTIYF TGCAGTGCTAGTACGGGACAGGGGGCTGGAAACACCATATATTTT
TRBJ1-2 . 13 TRBV12-3/TRBV12-4 . CASSHSDQLGYTF TGTGCCAGCAGTCACAGTGACCAGCTTGGCTACACCTTC
TRBJ1-4 . 15 TRBV18 . CASSPTQGINEKLFF TGTGCCAGCTCACCAACCCAGGGAATAAATGAAAAACTGTTTTTT
TRBJ2-7 . 15 TRBV4-3 TRBD2 CASSHQAGGPYEQYF TGCGCCAGCAGCCACCAAGCGGGGGGACCCTACGAGCAGTACTTC
TRBJ1-2 . 16 TRBV19 TRBD1 CASSPDRVRGRDGYTF TGTGCCAGTAGCCCCGACAGGGTAAGAGGACGGGATGGCTACACCTTC
TRBJ1-1 . 15 TRBV11-2 . CASSLATGTRTEAFF TGTGCCAGCAGCTTAGCGACGGGGACTAGGACTGAAGCTTTCTTT
TRBJ2-7 . 15 TRBV24-1 TRBD1 CATSDPRQGAYEQYF TGTGCCACCAGTGATCCCCGACAGGGGGCTTACGAGCAGTACTTC
TRBJ1-1 . 15 TRBV2 . CASSELGAENTEAFF TGTGCCAGCAGTGAGTTGGGGGCGGAGAACACTGAAGCTTTCTTT
TRBJ2-3 . 18 TRBV14 . CASSLGGSPKTSTDTQYF TGTGCCAGCAGCCTAGGGGGGTCCCCGAAGACTAGCACAGATACGCAGTATTTT
TRBJ1-1 . 15 TRBV5-1 . CASSPNGAGATEAFF TGCGCCAGCAGCCCCAATGGAGCTGGGGCCACTGAAGCTTTCTTT
TRBJ2-3 . 15 TRBV11-2 TRBD1 CASTIDRGATDTQYF TGTGCCAGCACAATCGACAGGGGCGCGACAGATACGCAGTATTTT
TRBJ1-1 once 14 TRBV15 . CATSRDRMGTEAFF TGTGCCACCAGCAGAGATCGGATGGGCACTGAAGCTTTCTTT